This TCR beta chain was observed in a study of cytomegalovirus exposure and HLA in healthy donors. Of note for this clone: Its antigen is currently unknown. Other DNA sequences of this sample code for an identical CDR3.

Unrecorded immune exposures were likely, despite nominal health at sampling. The V and J ends lost 1 base and 2 bases, in that order; junction bases with no gene match: 4. Germline CDR1 is MNHEY and CDR2 is SMNVEV (reference sequence). The CDR3 runs 15 residues. Primers for the PCR totalled 60 Vbeta and 13 Jbeta. TCRdb keeps only in-frame clones here, not all; method: immunoSEQ multiplex PCR. This table holds about 160,000 clones, over 70% found once. Study-wide findings and caveats: Rarity characterized most TCR sequences, yet some public TCRs appeared in many donors.

What was sequenced was PBMCs. The source of this sequence is a woman between 35 and 50 years old in good health and CMV-seropositive. The rearrangement joins TRBV27 to TRBJ2-7; 8 positions agree with TRBD1. CDR3 in amino acids: CASSLYGTGPYEQYF. The CDR3 DNA reads TGTGCCAGCAGTTTATACGGGACAGGCCCCTACGAGCAGTACTTC.